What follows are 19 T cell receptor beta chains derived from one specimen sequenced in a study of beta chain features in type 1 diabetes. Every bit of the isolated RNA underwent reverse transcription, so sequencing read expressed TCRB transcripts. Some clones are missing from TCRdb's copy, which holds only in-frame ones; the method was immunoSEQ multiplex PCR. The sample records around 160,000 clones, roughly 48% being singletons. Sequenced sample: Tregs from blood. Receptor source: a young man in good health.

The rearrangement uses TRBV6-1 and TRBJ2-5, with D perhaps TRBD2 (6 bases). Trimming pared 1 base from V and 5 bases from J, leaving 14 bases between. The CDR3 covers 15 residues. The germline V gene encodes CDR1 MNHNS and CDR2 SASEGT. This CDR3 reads CASSEVSSEWETQYF. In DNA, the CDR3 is TGTGCCAGCAGTGAAGTATCTAGCGAGTGGGAGACCCAGTACTTC.

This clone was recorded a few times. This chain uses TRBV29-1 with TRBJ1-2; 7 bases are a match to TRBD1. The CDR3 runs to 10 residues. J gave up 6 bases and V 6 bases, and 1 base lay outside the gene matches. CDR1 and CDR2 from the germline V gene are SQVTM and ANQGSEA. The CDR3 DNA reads TGCAGCGTGGGACAGCATGGCTACACCTTC. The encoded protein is CSVGQHGYTF.

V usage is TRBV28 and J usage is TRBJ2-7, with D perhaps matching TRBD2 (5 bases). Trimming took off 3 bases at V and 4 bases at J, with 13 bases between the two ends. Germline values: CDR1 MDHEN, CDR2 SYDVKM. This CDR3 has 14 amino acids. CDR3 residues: CASSLVRGLYEQYF. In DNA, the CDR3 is TGTGCCAGCAGTTTGGTCCGAGGGCTGTACGAGCAGTACTTC.

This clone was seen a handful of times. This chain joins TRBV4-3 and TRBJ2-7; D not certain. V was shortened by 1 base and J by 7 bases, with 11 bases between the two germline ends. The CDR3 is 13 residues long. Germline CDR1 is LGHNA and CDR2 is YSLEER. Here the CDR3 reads CASSQGLLREQYF. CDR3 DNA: TGCGCCAGCAGCCAAGGCCTACTGAGAGAGCAGTACTTC.

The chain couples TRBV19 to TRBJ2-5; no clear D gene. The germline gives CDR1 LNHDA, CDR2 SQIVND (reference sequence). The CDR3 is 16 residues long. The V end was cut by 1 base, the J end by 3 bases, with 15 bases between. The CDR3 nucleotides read TGTGCCAGTAGTATAGGTCACGGAAGAACTAAAGAGACCCAGTACTTC. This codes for CASSIGHGRTKETQYF.

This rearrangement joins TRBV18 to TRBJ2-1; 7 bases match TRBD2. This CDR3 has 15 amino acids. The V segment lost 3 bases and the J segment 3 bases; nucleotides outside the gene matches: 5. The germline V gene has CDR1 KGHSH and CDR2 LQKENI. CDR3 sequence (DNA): TGTGCCAGCTCACCCCCGGCGGGGGTCTACAATGAGCAGTTCTTC. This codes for CASSPPAGVYNEQFF.

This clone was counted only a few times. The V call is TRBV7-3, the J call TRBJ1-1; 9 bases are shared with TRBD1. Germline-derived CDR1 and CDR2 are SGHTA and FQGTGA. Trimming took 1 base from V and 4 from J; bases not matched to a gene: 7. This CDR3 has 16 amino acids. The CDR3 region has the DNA TGTGCCAGCAGCTTAAGAGGAGGACAGGGGATCACTGAAGCTTTCTTT. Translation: CASSLRGGQGITEAFF.

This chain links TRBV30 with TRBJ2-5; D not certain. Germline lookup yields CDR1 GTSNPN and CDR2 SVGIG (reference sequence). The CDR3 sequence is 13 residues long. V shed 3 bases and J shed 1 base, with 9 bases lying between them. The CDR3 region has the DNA TGTGCCTGGAGGCGGCGGCTCCAAGAGACCCAGTACTTC. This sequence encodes CAWRRRLQETQYF.

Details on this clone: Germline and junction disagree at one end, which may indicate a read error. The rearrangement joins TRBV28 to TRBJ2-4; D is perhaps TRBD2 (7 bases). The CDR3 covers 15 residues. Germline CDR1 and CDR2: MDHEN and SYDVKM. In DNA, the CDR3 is TGTGCCAGCGGTTTAGGGGGGGTAGCCAAAAACATTCAGTACTTC. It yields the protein CASGLGGVAKNIQYF.

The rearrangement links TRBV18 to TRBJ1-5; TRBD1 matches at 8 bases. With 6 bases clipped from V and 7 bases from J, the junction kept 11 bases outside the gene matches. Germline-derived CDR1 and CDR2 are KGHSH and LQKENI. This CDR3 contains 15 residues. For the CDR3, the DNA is TGTGCCAGCTCTAACTCAGGGGGCGCGGGGCAGCCCCAGCATTTT. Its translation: CASSNSGGAGQPQHF.

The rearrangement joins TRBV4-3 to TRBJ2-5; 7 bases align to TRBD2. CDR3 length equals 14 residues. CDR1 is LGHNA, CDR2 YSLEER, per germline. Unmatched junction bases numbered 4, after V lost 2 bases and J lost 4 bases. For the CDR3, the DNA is TGCGCCAGCAGCCAACAAACTAGCGCAGAGACCCAGTACTTC. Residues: CASSQQTSAETQYF.

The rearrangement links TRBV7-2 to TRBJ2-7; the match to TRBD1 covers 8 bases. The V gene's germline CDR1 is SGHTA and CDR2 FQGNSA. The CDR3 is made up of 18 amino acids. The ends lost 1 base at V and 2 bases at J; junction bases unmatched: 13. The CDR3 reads CASSLGQGSYYGTYEQYF. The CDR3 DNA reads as TGTGCCAGCAGCTTAGGACAGGGGTCTTACTACGGTACCTACGAGCAGTACTTC. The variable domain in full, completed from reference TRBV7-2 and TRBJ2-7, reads GAGVSQSPSNKVTEKGKDVELRCDPISGHTALYWYRQSLGQGLEFLIYFQGNSAPDKSGLPSDRFSAERTGGSVSTLTIQRTQQEDSAVYLCASSLGQGSYYGTYEQYFGPGTRLTVT.

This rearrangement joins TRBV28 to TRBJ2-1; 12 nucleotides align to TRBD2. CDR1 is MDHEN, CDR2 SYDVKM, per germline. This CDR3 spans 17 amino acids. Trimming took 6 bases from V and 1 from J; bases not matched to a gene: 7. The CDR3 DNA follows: TGTGCCAGCAGGCCCCTAGCGGGAGGGAGGTCCTACAATGAGCAGTTCTTC. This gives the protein CASRPLAGGRSYNEQFF.

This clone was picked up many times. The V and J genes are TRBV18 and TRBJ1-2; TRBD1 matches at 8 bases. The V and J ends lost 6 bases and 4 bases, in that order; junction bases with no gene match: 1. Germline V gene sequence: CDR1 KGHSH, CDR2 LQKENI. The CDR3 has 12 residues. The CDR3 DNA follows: TGTGCCAGCTCGGGGACAGGCTATGGCTACACCTTC. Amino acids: CASSGTGYGYTF.

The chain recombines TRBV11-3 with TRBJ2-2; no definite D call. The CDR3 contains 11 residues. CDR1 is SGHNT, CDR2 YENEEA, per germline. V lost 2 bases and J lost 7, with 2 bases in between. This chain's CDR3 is CASSLYGELFF. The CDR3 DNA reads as TGTGCCAGCAGCTTATACGGGGAGCTGTTTTTT.

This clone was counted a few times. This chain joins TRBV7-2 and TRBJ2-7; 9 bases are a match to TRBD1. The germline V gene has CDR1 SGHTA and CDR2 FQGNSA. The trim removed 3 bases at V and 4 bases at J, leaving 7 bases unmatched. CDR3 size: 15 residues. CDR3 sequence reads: CASSFTGTGSYEQYF. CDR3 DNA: TGTGCCAGCAGCTTTACTGGGACAGGGTCGTACGAGCAGTACTTC.

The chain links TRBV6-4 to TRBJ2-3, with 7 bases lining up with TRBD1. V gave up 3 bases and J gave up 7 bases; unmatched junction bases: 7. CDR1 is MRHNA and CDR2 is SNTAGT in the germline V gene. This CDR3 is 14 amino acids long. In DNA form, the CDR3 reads TGTGCCAGCAGTGAGAGAGGGGGCGCGTATACGCAGTATTTT. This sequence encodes CASSERGGAYTQYF.

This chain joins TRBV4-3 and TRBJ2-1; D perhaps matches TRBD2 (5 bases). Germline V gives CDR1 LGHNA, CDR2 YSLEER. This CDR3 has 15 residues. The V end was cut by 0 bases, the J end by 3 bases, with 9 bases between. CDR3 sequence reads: CASSQDPAVYNEQFF. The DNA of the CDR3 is TGCGCCAGCAGCCAAGATCCAGCGGTCTACAATGAGCAGTTCTTC.

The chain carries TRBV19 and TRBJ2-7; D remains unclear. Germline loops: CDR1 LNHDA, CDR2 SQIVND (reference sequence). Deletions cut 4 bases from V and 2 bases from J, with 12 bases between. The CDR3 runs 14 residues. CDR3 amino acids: CASSSTVQPYEQYF. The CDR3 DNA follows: TGTGCCAGTAGTAGCACAGTTCAACCCTACGAGCAGTACTTC.